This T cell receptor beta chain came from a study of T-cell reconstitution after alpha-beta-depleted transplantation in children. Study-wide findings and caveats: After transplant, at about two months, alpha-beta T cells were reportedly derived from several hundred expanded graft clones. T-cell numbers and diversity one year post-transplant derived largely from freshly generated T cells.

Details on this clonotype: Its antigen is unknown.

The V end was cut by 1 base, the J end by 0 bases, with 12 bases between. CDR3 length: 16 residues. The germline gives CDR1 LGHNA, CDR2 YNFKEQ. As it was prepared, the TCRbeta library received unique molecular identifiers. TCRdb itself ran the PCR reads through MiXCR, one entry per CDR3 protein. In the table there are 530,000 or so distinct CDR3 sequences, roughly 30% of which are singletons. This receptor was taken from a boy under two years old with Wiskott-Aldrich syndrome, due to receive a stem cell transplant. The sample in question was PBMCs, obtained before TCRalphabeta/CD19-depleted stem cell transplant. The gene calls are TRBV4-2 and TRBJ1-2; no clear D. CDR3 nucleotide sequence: TGTGCCAGCAGCCAAGTCGACATCAAGACTAACTATGGCTACACCTTC. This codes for CASSQVDIKTNYGYTF.